Each of the 22 T cell receptor beta chains below was sequenced from the same sample in a study of blood T cell repertoires in COVID-19. TCRdb's copy holds only in-frame clones and misses some; the assay was immunoSEQ multiplex PCR. This table has about 260,000 clones, about four fifths appearing once. The specimen sequenced was peripheral blood. Receptors originate from a woman in her forties or fifties who had recovered from COVID-19.

This clone was picked up many times. The chain couples TRBV11-2 to TRBJ2-7, with D possibly matching TRBD2 (6 bases). Trimming pared 1 base from V and 7 bases from J, leaving 17 bases between. CDR1 and CDR2 (germline): SGHAT, FQNNGV. The length of the CDR3 is 15 residues. The CDR3 reads CASSLGRQGGNEQYF. DNA for the CDR3: TGTGCCAGCAGCTTAGGACGGCAGGGAGGCAATGAGCAGTACTTC.

This chain connects TRBV21-1 to TRBJ2-1; TRBD2, as called in the table, went unchecked against the DNA. TRBV21-1 constitutes a pseudogene. CDR3 length: 15 residues. The CDR3 DNA reads as TGTGCCAGCGGGAGGGGACTAGCGGGGCACAATGAGCAGTTCTTC. Its protein product is CASGRGLAGHNEQFF.

The chain carries TRBV10-3 and TRBJ2-1; D possibly corresponds to TRBD2 (5 bases). The V gene lost 5 bases and the J gene lost 5 bases, with 19 bases spanning the gap. The CDR3 is 16 amino acids. The germline gives CDR1 ENHRY, CDR2 SYGVKD. DNA for the CDR3: TGTGCCATCAGTCCTCACTCGACCGGAGGAGACAATGAGCAGTTCTTC. Translation gives CAISPHSTGGDNEQFF.

The chain is built from TRBV6-6 and TRBJ1-5, with D perhaps matching TRBD1 (6 bases). V lost 3 bases and J 1 base, leaving 13 bases between the germline ends. This CDR3 has 16 residues. Germline-derived CDR1 and CDR2 are MNHNY and SVGAGI (reference sequence). The CDR3 bases are TGTGCCAGCAGTTATCTCCAGGGGTCCAGCAATCAGCCCCAGCATTTT. Its protein product is CASSYLQGSSNQPQHF.

The rearrangement uses TRBV5-4 and TRBJ2-5; possible D gene TRBD2, 6 bases. Germline V lookup: CDR1 SGHNT, CDR2 YYREEE (reference sequence). V dropped 0 bases and J dropped 5 bases, with 14 bases sitting between them. The CDR3 is made up of 15 amino acids. The CDR3 DNA reads TGTGCCAGCAGCTTGGCCGGGGGTCCGGGGGAGACCCAGTACTTC. Translated: CASSLAGGPGETQYF.

This clone was counted only a few times. This chain connects TRBV18 to TRBJ2-7, with 8 nucleotides matching TRBD1. V shed 0 bases and J 4 bases; nucleotides not matched to a gene: 2. CDR1 KGHSH and CDR2 LQKENI come from the germline V gene. The CDR3 contains 14 residues. CDR3 nucleotides: TGTGCCAGCTCACCACCGTGGACAGGGTACGAGCAGTACTTC. It translates to CASSPPWTGYEQYF.

This clone was found a few times. The chain employs TRBV28 and TRBJ1-5; D is uncertain. Per germline, CDR1 MDHEN and CDR2 SYDVKM. The V and J ends lost 3 bases and 0 bases respectively, with 6 bases between them. The CDR3 is 14 amino acids. In nucleotides, the CDR3 is TGTGCCAGCAGTTTCGGAGATAGCAATCAGCCCCAGCATTTT. This gives the protein CASSFGDSNQPQHF.

V usage is TRBV19 and J usage is TRBJ2-6, with D hard to call. From germline, CDR1 is LNHDA and CDR2 SQIVND (reference sequence). V gave up 7 bases and J gave up 2 bases, with 9 bases separating them. The CDR3 covers 14 residues. The CDR3 DNA sequence: TGTGCCAGTAAGGCGGCACCTGGGGCCAACGTCCTGACTTTC. It yields the protein CASKAAPGANVLTF.

This clone was counted once. The chain joins TRBV30 to TRBJ2-3, with TRBD2 matching over 13 bases. The germline CDR1 and CDR2 sequences are GTSNPN and SVGIG (reference sequence). The J segment lost 3 bases and the V segment lost 0 bases, leaving 6 bases of the junction unmatched. The CDR3 totals 17 residues. The CDR3 loop reads CAWSVRRTSGSTDTQYF. DNA of the CDR3: TGTGCCTGGAGTGTACGAAGGACTAGCGGGAGTACAGATACGCAGTATTTT.

This clone came up once. The chain is built from TRBV15 and TRBJ2-3; 7 bases agree with TRBD2. With V trimmed by 3 bases and J by 6 bases, 12 bases remained unmatched. This CDR3 region has 16 residues. Germline CDR1 is LNHNV and CDR2 is YYDKDF (reference sequence). For the CDR3, the DNA is TGTGCCACCAGCAGGTTCCGGGACTGGGGGGGGGATACGCAGTATTTT. It is translated as CATSRFRDWGGDTQYF.

The V and J genes are TRBV24-1 and TRBJ2-2; 10 bases map to TRBD2. Looked up from germline, CDR1 is KGHDR and CDR2 is SFDVKD. The CDR3 covers 17 residues. Unmatched junction bases numbered 3, after V lost 3 bases and J lost 0 bases. For the CDR3, the DNA is TGTGCCACCAGTGATCTAGCGGGGGCCGCGAACACCGGGGAGCTGTTTTTT. Translation: CATSDLAGAANTGELFF.

The gene calls are TRBV3-1 (or the pseudogene TRBV3-2) and TRBJ2-7; 14 nucleotides match TRBD2. The CDR3 has 15 amino acids. Per the germline V gene, CDR1 is LGHDT and CDR2 is YNNKEL (reference sequence). After removal of 6 bases from V and 3 bases from J, the junction contained 4 bases not matched to a gene. CDR3 coding DNA: TGTGCCAGCAGTCAGACTAGCGGGGGGGGCTACGAGCAGTACTTC. This sequence encodes CASSQTSGGGYEQYF.

The V gene is TRBV27, the J gene TRBJ1-2; 8 bases agree with TRBD1. The CDR3 has 14 amino acids. V trimming: 3 bases; J trimming: 6 bases; junction bases outside the gene matches: 6. Germline loops: CDR1 MNHEY, CDR2 SMNVEV (reference sequence). The CDR3 nucleotides read TGTGCCAGCAGTTTCGGCAGGGGGCAGGATGGCTACACCTTC. Encoded protein: CASSFGRGQDGYTF.

The chain carries TRBV28 and TRBJ1-6; D is possibly TRBD1 (5 bases). The V gene lost 7 bases and the J gene lost 10 bases, with 11 bases spanning the gap. This CDR3 contains 12 residues. Germline CDR1 and CDR2: MDHEN and SYDVKM. The DNA of the CDR3 is TGTGCCAGCACATCAGGGTTCTCACCCCTCCACTTT. Its translation: CASTSGFSPLHF.

V usage is TRBV6-2 or TRBV6-3 and J usage is TRBJ2-1; 10 positions match TRBD2. This CDR3 spans 14 amino acids. CDR1 is MNHEY, CDR2 SVGEGT, per germline. The ends lost 4 bases at V and 6 bases at J; junction bases unmatched: 3. The CDR3 DNA follows: TGTGCCAGCAGTTTACTAGCGGGGCGCAATGAGCAGTTCTTC. This sequence encodes CASSLLAGRNEQFF.

Concerning this clone: In the same sample, other DNA sequences code for this CDR3. The chain combines TRBV7-2 with TRBJ2-7, with 10 bases aligning to TRBD1. Germline CDR1 is SGHTA and CDR2 is FQGNSA. Trimming at V came to 1 base and at J to 2 bases, leaving 2 bases not matched to a gene. The CDR3 consists of 15 residues. The CDR3 sequence: CASSLGTGGTYEQYF. CDR3 nucleotide sequence: TGTGCCAGCAGCTTAGGGACAGGGGGGACCTACGAGCAGTACTTC.

The chain combines TRBV7-2 with TRBJ2-7; D ambiguous. Trimming pared 4 bases from V and 3 bases from J, leaving 13 bases between. CDR3 size: 14 residues. Germline CDR1 reads SGHTA; CDR2 reads FQGNSA. In DNA, the CDR3 is TGTGCCAGCAGCTCCACTACCAGCCACTACGAGCAGTACTTC. It yields the protein CASSSTTSHYEQYF.

This chain joins TRBV11-2 and TRBJ2-7; the match to TRBD2 covers 8 bases. In germline, CDR1 is SGHAT, CDR2 FQNNGV. J was trimmed by 3 bases and V by 6 bases; bases with no gene match: 10. The CDR3 is made up of 15 amino acids. The CDR3 DNA follows: TGTGCCAGCAGAAACCCGGTAGCGGGAAACTACGAGCAGTACTTC. Protein sequence: CASRNPVAGNYEQYF.

This clone was seen a handful of times. V usage is TRBV19 and J usage is TRBJ1-4, with 9 bases aligning to TRBD1. The germline CDR1 and CDR2 sequences are LNHDA and SQIVND (reference sequence). V gave up 3 bases and J gave up 8 bases; unmatched junction bases: 7. The CDR3 totals 15 residues. CDR3 protein: CASSMGQGPGEKLFF. Here the CDR3 DNA reads TGTGCCAGTAGTATGGGACAGGGTCCGGGAGAAAAACTGTTTTTT.

The rearrangement uses TRBV27 and TRBJ2-2; D remains ambiguous. Germline loops: CDR1 MNHEY, CDR2 SMNVEV (reference sequence). The CDR3 length is 15 residues. Trimming shortened V by 0 bases and J by 5 bases, and 10 bases separated the two germline ends. DNA for the CDR3: TGTGCCAGCAGTTTATCGTTCAGGCAAACCGGGGAGCTGTTTTTT. This translates into CASSLSFRQTGELFF.

This clone has just a few counts. This chain connects TRBV7-9 to TRBJ1-5; D possibly corresponds to TRBD1 (6 bases). The V and J ends lost 10 bases and 4 bases respectively, with 14 bases between them. The CDR3 extends over 13 amino acids. Germline CDR1 SEHNR, CDR2 FQNEAQ (reference sequence). DNA for the CDR3: TGTGCCACCGACGGGGGGCAGAATCAGCCCCAGCATTTT. Protein sequence: CATDGGQNQPQHF.

The chain links TRBV24-1 to TRBJ1-6; TRBD1 might be the D (5 bases). The CDR3 runs 14 residues. Per germline, CDR1 KGHDR and CDR2 SFDVKD. With 6 bases removed from V and 4 bases from J, the gap between germline ends came to 9 bases. Here the CDR3 reads CATSNSGYNSPLHF. In nucleotides, the CDR3 is TGTGCCACCAGTAACTCAGGGTATAATTCACCCCTCCACTTT.